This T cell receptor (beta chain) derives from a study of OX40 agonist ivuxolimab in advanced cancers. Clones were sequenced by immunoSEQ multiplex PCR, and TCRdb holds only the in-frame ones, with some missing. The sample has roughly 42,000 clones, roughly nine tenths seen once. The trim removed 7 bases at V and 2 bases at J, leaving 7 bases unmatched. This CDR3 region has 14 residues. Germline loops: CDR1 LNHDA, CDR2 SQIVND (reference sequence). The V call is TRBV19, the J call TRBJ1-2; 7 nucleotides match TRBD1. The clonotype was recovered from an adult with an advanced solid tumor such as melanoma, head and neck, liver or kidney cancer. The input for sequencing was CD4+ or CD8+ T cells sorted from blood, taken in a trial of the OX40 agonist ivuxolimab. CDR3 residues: CASIPATGNYGYTF. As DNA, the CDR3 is TGTGCCAGTATTCCAGCGACAGGGAACTATGGCTACACCTTC.